Below, 31 T cell receptor beta chains from the same sample are listed, as sequenced in a study of blood T cell repertoires in COVID-19. Clones were read by immunoSEQ multiplex PCR, and TCRdb kept only the in-frame ones, dropping some. The data show 30,000 to 35,000 clones, 83% seen once. Sequenced material: peripheral blood. All receptors derive from a man aged 50-59 years with acute or convalescent COVID-19.

The rearrangement uses TRBV6-4 and TRBJ1-6; D gene uncertain. The V end was cut by 1 base, the J end by 8 bases, with 12 bases between. Germline V lookup: CDR1 MRHNA, CDR2 SNTAGT. The CDR3 spans 15 residues. In DNA, the CDR3 is TGTGCCAGCAGTGACTTGCCGGACGGGGATTCACCCCTCCACTTT. It yields the protein CASSDLPDGDSPLHF.

This clone was detected a few times. The chain has TRBV6-5 and TRBJ1-2; D call uncertain. Germline assignment: CDR1 MNHEY and CDR2 SVGAGI. The CDR3 spans 11 residues. The V and J ends lost 8 bases and 8 bases respectively, with 12 bases between them. The CDR3 DNA sequence: TGTGCCAGCGGCCGTGAGAGGGGCTACACCTTC. Translation: CASGRERGYTF.

The chain uses TRBV27 and TRBJ1-6; D is perhaps TRBD1 (6 bases). The germline gives CDR1 MNHEY, CDR2 SMNVEV (reference sequence). Between the trimmed V and J ends, which lost 2 bases and 11 bases, there was a span of 19 bases. This CDR3 contains 16 residues. CDR3 sequence: CASSLTWGQGGPPLHF. CDR3 bases: TGTGCCAGCAGTTTAACGTGGGGGCAGGGAGGGCCACCCCTCCACTTT.

The chain has TRBV7-6 and TRBJ2-4; D perhaps matches TRBD1 (6 bases). The CDR3 runs 18 residues. Deletions cut 5 bases from V and 2 bases from J, with 22 bases between. The V gene's germline CDR1 is SGHVS and CDR2 FNYEAQ. Here the CDR3 DNA reads TGTGCCAGCAGCCGAATGGGTCCAGGGGACGAATCCAAAAACATTCAGTACTTC. Amino acids: CASSRMGPGDESKNIQYF.

The chain couples TRBV5-6 to TRBJ2-7; D is perhaps TRBD1 (6 bases). Germline-derived CDR1 and CDR2 are SGHDT and YYEEEE. The CDR3 spans 12 residues. Trimming pared 5 bases from V and 11 bases from J, leaving 17 bases between. CDR3 coding DNA: TGTGCCAGCAGTCGGGACACCCGAACGGAGTACTTC. It codes for CASSRDTRTEYF.

The table lists this clone with a count of one. V is TRBV6-5 and J is TRBJ2-7; 8 nucleotides match TRBD1. The CDR3 spans 13 residues. Losses at the gene ends were 6 bases for V and 2 bases for J; bases not matched to a gene: 3. Germline values: CDR1 MNHEY, CDR2 SVGAGI. CDR3 sequence (DNA): TGTGCCAGCAGACCGGGACAGGCCTACGAGCAGTACTTC. As protein: CASRPGQAYEQYF.

The chain couples TRBV7-3 to TRBJ2-7; D uncertain. The CDR3 runs 14 residues. The germline V and J ends were trimmed by 2 bases and 0 bases, with 8 bases remaining between them. The germline V gene encodes CDR1 SGHTA and CDR2 FQGTGA. CDR3 DNA sequence: TGTGCCAGCAGCTTAGGCGGAACCTCCTACGAGCAGTACTTC. Amino acids: CASSLGGTSYEQYF.

The chain combines TRBV12-3 or TRBV12-4 with TRBJ2-3; D is ambiguous. Trimming took 4 bases from V and 1 from J, leaving 6 bases between them. The CDR3 is made up of 13 amino acids. CDR3: CASSSSGTDTQYF. CDR3 DNA sequence: TGTGCCAGCAGTTCGTCGGGCACAGATACGCAGTATTTT.

The rearrangement links TRBV3-1 (or the pseudogene TRBV3-2) to TRBJ2-5, with TRBD2 matching over 7 bases. Germline CDR1 reads LGHDT; CDR2 reads YNNKEL (reference sequence). V was clipped by 3 bases and J by 1 base; unmatched bases: 5. CDR3 size: 15 residues. CDR3 bases: TGTGCCAGCAGCCAGGGGGGGGGACTCCAAGAGACCCAGTACTTC. The encoded protein is CASSQGGGLQETQYF.

The chain couples TRBV30 to TRBJ1-6; TRBD1 might be the D (6 bases). Germline-derived CDR1 and CDR2 are GTSNPN and SVGIG (reference sequence). Trimming left V 5 bases short and J 7 bases short, with 9 bases between. This CDR3 comprises 12 residues. CDR3 amino acids: CAWGQNNSPLHF. CDR3 DNA sequence: TGTGCCTGGGGACAGAACAATTCACCCCTCCACTTT.

V usage is TRBV7-6 and J usage is TRBJ2-5; D uncertain. Per germline, CDR1 SGHVS and CDR2 FNYEAQ. The CDR3 extends over 15 amino acids. V lost 0 bases, J lost 3 bases, and 11 bases lay in between. CDR3 loop: CASSLARYSEETQYF. Here the CDR3 DNA reads TGTGCCAGCAGCTTAGCGCGATACTCTGAAGAGACCCAGTACTTC.

A few counts support this clone. The chain combines TRBV7-8 with TRBJ1-2; TRBD1 agrees at 8 bases. CDR1 and CDR2 (germline): SGHVS, FQNEAQ. V shed 5 bases and J 5 bases; nucleotides not matched to a gene: 10. The CDR3 is 15 amino acids. The CDR3 bases are TGTGCCAGCAGCCCCACTGGACAGGGAGTATATGGCTACACCTTC. It yields the protein CASSPTGQGVYGYTF.

The chain uses TRBV4-1 and TRBJ2-7, with 9 bases lining up with TRBD1. In germline, CDR1 is MGHRA, CDR2 YSYEKL. The trim removed 4 bases at V and 5 bases at J, leaving 6 bases unmatched. The CDR3 totals 14 residues. The CDR3 reads CASSRGTGQHEQYF. DNA of the CDR3: TGCGCCAGCAGCCGAGGGACAGGGCAGCACGAGCAGTACTTC.

The chain joins TRBV6-6 to TRBJ2-1; 7 nucleotides align to TRBD2. The CDR3 consists of 13 residues. V shed 4 bases and J 7 bases; nucleotides not matched to a gene: 4. Germline V gives CDR1 MNHNY, CDR2 SVGAGI (reference sequence). CDR3 sequence reads: CASSLARGNEQFF. The CDR3 coding sequence is TGTGCCAGCAGTTTAGCGCGGGGGAATGAGCAGTTCTTC.

The gene calls are TRBV5-1 and TRBJ2-2; a possible D gene is TRBD1 (5 bases). Germline V gene sequence: CDR1 SGHRS, CDR2 YFSETQ. Trimming shortened V by 3 bases and J by 1 base, and 7 bases separated the two germline ends. CDR3 size: 14 residues. For the CDR3, the DNA is TGCGCCAGCAGCTCTGGACAGAACACCGGGGAGCTGTTTTTT. It encodes CASSSGQNTGELFF. The variable domain in full, with the rest retrieved from reference TRBV5-1 and TRBJ2-2, is KAGVTQTPRYLIKTRGQQVTLSCSPISGHRSVSWYQQTPGQGLQFLFEYFSETQRNKGNFPGRFSGRQFSNSRSEMNVSTLELGDSALYLCASSSGQNTGELFFGEGSRLTVL.

The chain employs TRBV27 and TRBJ1-2; 10 nucleotides align to TRBD1. The germline gives CDR1 MNHEY, CDR2 SMNVEV (reference sequence). Trimming at V came to 5 bases and at J to 1 base, leaving 10 bases not matched to a gene. The CDR3 sequence is 17 residues long. The CDR3 DNA sequence: TGTGCCAGCAGTACCCTGGGACAGGGGACTTTTAACTATGGCTACACCTTC. It yields the protein CASSTLGQGTFNYGYTF.

V gene TRBV6-1 combines with J gene TRBJ1-1; no definite D call. CDR1 and CDR2 (germline): MNHNS, SASEGT. V lost 1 base and J 2 bases, leaving 2 bases between the germline ends. The CDR3 contains 12 residues. CDR3 loop: CASSEVNTEAFF. CDR3 bases: TGTGCCAGCAGTGAAGTAAACACTGAAGCTTTCTTT.

V and J are TRBV7-8 and TRBJ2-3; D unresolved. V lost 1 base and J 5 bases, leaving 4 bases between the germline ends. The CDR3 contains 12 residues. The germline V gene encodes CDR1 SGHVS and CDR2 FQNEAQ. The CDR3 nucleotides read TGTGCCAGCAGCTTAGAGAGAGATACGCAGTATTTT. Translating gives CASSLERDTQYF.

V is TRBV6-5 and J is TRBJ1-3; 7 bases are a match to TRBD1. V lost 9 bases, J lost 0 bases, and 2 bases stayed unmatched. In germline, CDR1 is MNHEY, CDR2 SVGAGI. The CDR3 runs to 13 residues. Here the CDR3 reads CASRQGSGNTIYF. DNA of the CDR3: TGTGCCAGTAGACAGGGCTCTGGAAACACCATATATTTT.

This rearrangement joins TRBV2 to TRBJ1-3; TRBD1 agrees at 7 bases. The V gene end was trimmed by 4 bases and the J gene end by 1 base; junction bases not matched to a gene: 1. CDR1 is SNHLY and CDR2 is FYNNEI in the germline V gene. This CDR3 has 14 amino acids. The CDR3 protein is CASSGQGSGNTIYF. CDR3 in DNA: TGTGCCAGCAGTGGACAGGGATCTGGAAACACCATATATTTT.

The chain combines TRBV5-1 with TRBJ2-2, with 7 bases matching TRBD1. V dropped 3 bases and J dropped 3; count of bases not matched to a gene: 5. The CDR3 is made up of 15 amino acids. Germline CDR1 and CDR2: SGHRS and YFSETQ. This CDR3 is CASSWDSLDTGELFF. CDR3 nucleotides: TGCGCCAGCAGCTGGGACAGCCTAGACACCGGGGAGCTGTTTTTT.

The gene calls are TRBV30 and TRBJ1-2; D might be TRBD1 (5 bases). The CDR3 is 13 amino acids. Per the germline V gene, CDR1 is GTSNPN and CDR2 is SVGIG (reference sequence). V was trimmed by 7 bases and J by 2 bases, leaving 14 bases between them. This CDR3 reads CALGGGFNYGYTF. In nucleotides, the CDR3 is TGTGCCTTAGGTGGGGGGTTCAACTATGGCTACACCTTC.

In its sample, this clone was seen once. The chain recombines TRBV11-2 with TRBJ2-7; D unresolved. V dropped 6 bases and J dropped 2 bases, with 17 bases sitting between them. The CDR3 has 15 amino acids. CDR1 is SGHAT and CDR2 is FQNNGV in the germline V gene. CDR3 sequence (DNA): TGTGCCAGCAGAGGTGGGTGGCGGCCCCCCTACGAGCAGTACTTC. Translating gives CASRGGWRPPYEQYF.

V is TRBV4-1 and J is TRBJ2-2; 15 bases line up with TRBD2. This CDR3 spans 20 amino acids. Germline V gene lookup returns CDR1 MGHRA and CDR2 YSYEKL. With V trimmed by 3 bases and J by 3 bases, 11 bases remained unmatched. CDR3 in DNA: TGCGCCAGCAGCCAGACACCGGGACTAGCGGGGGGTCCGTACACCGGGGAGCTGTTTTTT. Translation: CASSQTPGLAGGPYTGELFF.

V and J are TRBV7-3 and TRBJ2-7; no clear D gene. Germline V gene lookup returns CDR1 SGHTA and CDR2 FQGTGA. Trimming took 5 bases from V and 5 from J, leaving 22 bases between them. This CDR3 region has 16 residues. CDR3 region: CASSLDGSSDFDEQYF. CDR3 DNA sequence: TGTGCCAGCAGCCTAGACGGATCCTCTGATTTCGACGAGCAGTACTTC.

The CDR3 nucleotides are TGTGCCAGCAGTGAAGTCGGACAGGGCGTCTCCTACGAGCAGTACTTC. This gives the protein CASSEVGQGVSYEQYF. The chain has TRBV6-1 and TRBJ2-7, with TRBD1 matching 8 bases. The CDR3 is 16 amino acids. Germline CDR1 is MNHNS and CDR2 is SASEGT. V lost 1 base, J lost 0 bases, and 5 bases stayed unmatched.

The chain combines TRBV7-9 with TRBJ2-7, with 10 bases aligning to TRBD1. Germline-derived CDR1 and CDR2 are SEHNR and FQNEAQ (reference sequence). The CDR3 is 18 amino acids. V dropped 0 bases and J dropped 2; count of bases not matched to a gene: 10. The DNA of the CDR3 is TGTGCCAGCAGCTTAGCGCTTGGGACAGGGGTAATCGCCTACGAGCAGTACTTC. As protein: CASSLALGTGVIAYEQYF. Supplemented by reference TRBV7-9 and TRBJ2-7, the full variable domain reads DTGVSQNPRHKITKRGQNVTFRCDPISEHNRLYWYRQTLGQGPEFLTYFQNEAQLEKSRLLSDRFSAERPKGSFSTLEIQRTEQGDSAMYLCASSLALGTGVIAYEQYFGPGTRLTVT.

The J gene is TRBJ1-1, the V gene TRBV9, with TRBD1 matching 7 bases. There are 15 residues in the CDR3. J gave up 10 bases and V 3 bases, and 15 bases lay outside the gene matches. Per the germline V gene, CDR1 is SGDLS and CDR2 is YYNGEE. CDR3 nucleotide sequence: TGTGCCAGCAGCGCCGCCCCGGGGACAGCCCCGGGAGCTTTCTTT. Protein sequence: CASSAAPGTAPGAFF.

The rearrangement uses TRBV3-1 (or the pseudogene TRBV3-2) and TRBJ2-4, with 7 nucleotides matching TRBD2. This CDR3 spans 13 amino acids. After removal of 3 bases from V and 8 bases from J, the junction contained 4 bases not matched to a gene. Germline V lookup: CDR1 LGHDT, CDR2 YNNKEL (reference sequence). CDR3 nucleotide sequence: TGTGCCAGCAGCCACGGGGGGAGAGACATTCAGTACTTC. Amino acid sequence: CASSHGGRDIQYF.

V gene TRBV11-2 combines with J gene TRBJ2-7, with D possibly being TRBD2 (6 bases). Trimming stripped 6 bases from V and 7 bases from J, with 19 bases between. The CDR3 sequence is 14 residues long. CDR1 and CDR2 (germline): SGHAT, FQNNGV. CDR3 sequence reads: CASSSPRGISEQYF. CDR3 DNA: TGTGCCAGCAGTTCTCCTCGGGGGATAAGTGAGCAGTACTTC.

This clone was seen a handful of times. This sequence joins TRBV10-3 and TRBJ2-1; 9 bases match TRBD1. The V gene's germline CDR1 is ENHRY and CDR2 SYGVKD. The CDR3 length is 15 residues. The J segment lost 1 base and the V segment lost 2 bases, leaving 0 bases of the junction unmatched. CDR3 nucleotides: TGTGCCATCAGTGAGGACAGGGGGTCCTACAATGAGCAGTTCTTC. This translates into CAISEDRGSYNEQFF.